Following are 30 T cell receptor beta chains from one sample sequenced in a study of blood T cell repertoires in COVID-19 (dated by TCRdb to 2018 to 2021). Libraries were prepared through the immunoSEQ multiplex PCR assay. Drawn from immuneACCESS, this table holds only the in-frame rearrangements with V and J called that TCRdb kept. Clones are partly lost; checked studies trace under half to an unresolved V gene and leave the rest unexplained. Across this sample there are roughly 120,000 clones, with roughly 80% seen only once. The ten largest clones represent around a sixth of the sample. The sample was peripheral blood. Receptors originate from a woman aged 55-70 years with acute or convalescent COVID-19.

The chain uses TRBV19 and TRBJ1-3, with D possibly matching TRBD1 (6 bases). The CDR3 loop spans 16 amino acids. V lost 8 bases, J lost 0 bases, and 17 bases lay in between. CDR1 and CDR2 (germline): LNHDA, SQIVND (reference sequence). CDR3 protein: CASGLSGARSGNTIYF. CDR3 DNA: TGTGCCAGTGGACTCTCAGGGGCTCGCTCTGGAAACACCATATATTTT.

The chain is built from TRBV27 and TRBJ2-1; D is uncertain. Looked up from germline, CDR1 is MNHEY and CDR2 is SMNVEV (reference sequence). The CDR3 runs 14 residues. Trimming shortened V by 3 bases and J by 2 bases, and 8 bases separated the two germline ends. The CDR3 region is CASSLIAPYNEQFF. The CDR3 bases are TGTGCCAGCAGTTTGATAGCTCCCTACAATGAGCAGTTCTTC.

The chain uses TRBV30 and TRBJ1-2, with TRBD1 matching 8 bases. Germline V CDR1 and CDR2: GTSNPN, SVGIG (reference sequence). There are 15 residues in the CDR3. Losses at the gene ends were 1 base for V and 3 bases for J; bases not matched to a gene: 7. The chain's CDR3 is CAWSDPGTGHYGYTF. The CDR3 region has the DNA TGTGCCTGGAGTGATCCCGGGACAGGACACTATGGCTACACCTTC.

The chain has TRBV6-2 or TRBV6-3 and TRBJ2-3; D may be TRBD2 (5 bases). V lost 4 bases, J lost 4 bases, and 9 bases lay in between. Germline V gives CDR1 MNHEY, CDR2 SVGEGT. The CDR3 loop spans 13 amino acids. The CDR3 loop is CASSSGNPDTQYF. The DNA of the CDR3 is TGTGCCAGCAGTTCCGGGAATCCAGATACGCAGTATTTT.

The gene calls are TRBV3-1 (or the pseudogene TRBV3-2) and TRBJ2-5, with a possible D match to TRBD2 (5 bases). CDR3 length: 14 amino acids. CDR1 and CDR2 (germline): LGHDT, YNNKEL (reference sequence). The V end was cut by 7 bases, the J end by 5 bases, with 17 bases between. CDR3 protein: CASTNLEGGETQYF. The CDR3 DNA reads as TGTGCCAGCACCAACCTAGAGGGTGGGGAGACCCAGTACTTC.

This chain connects TRBV3-1 (or the pseudogene TRBV3-2) to TRBJ2-2; a possible D gene is TRBD2 (6 bases). Looked up from germline, CDR1 is LGHDT and CDR2 is YNNKEL (reference sequence). Trimming took off 2 bases at V and 5 bases at J, with 9 bases between the two ends. The CDR3 is 14 residues long. DNA for the CDR3: TGTGCCAGCAGCCAATTCGGGGGAACCGGGGAGCTGTTTTTT. Translating it yields CASSQFGGTGELFF.

This chain joins TRBV28 and TRBJ2-3, with D perhaps matching TRBD1 (5 bases). There are 14 residues in the CDR3. The germline V gene encodes CDR1 MDHEN and CDR2 SYDVKM. Trimming shortened V by 3 bases and J by 2 bases, and 9 bases separated the two germline ends. This chain's CDR3 is CASSLDTATDTQYF. CDR3 bases: TGTGCCAGCAGTTTGGACACCGCCACAGATACGCAGTATTTT. Complete variable domain (other parts from reference TRBV28 and TRBJ2-3): DVKVTQSSRYLVKRTGEKVFLECVQDMDHENMFWYRQDPGLGLRLIYFSYDVKMKEKGDIPEGYSVSREKKERFSLILESASTNQTSMYLCASSLDTATDTQYFGPGTRLTVL.

The chain uses TRBV3-1 (or the pseudogene TRBV3-2) and TRBJ2-3, with 10 bases matching TRBD2. Germline CDR1 and CDR2: LGHDT and YNNKEL (reference sequence). Germline trimming cut 1 base from V and 2 bases from J; bases unmatched to any gene: 6. The CDR3 is 17 residues long. This chain's CDR3 is CASSQGTGTSVTDTQYF. The DNA of the CDR3 is TGTGCCAGCAGCCAAGGAACCGGGACTAGCGTCACAGATACGCAGTATTTT.

The chain employs TRBV9 and TRBJ1-1, with 7 bases aligning to TRBD1. The germline V gene has CDR1 SGDLS and CDR2 YYNGEE. The CDR3 length is 13 residues. Germline trimming cut 4 bases from V and 5 bases from J; bases unmatched to any gene: 5. Here the CDR3 reads CASSSTGRTEAFF. The CDR3 coding sequence is TGTGCCAGCAGCTCGACAGGGAGGACTGAAGCTTTCTTT.

CDR3 region: CASRLTGNTEAFF. The CDR3 DNA is TGTGCCAGCAGATTAACAGGGAACACTGAAGCTTTCTTT. V and J are TRBV7-8 and TRBJ1-1; weak D call: TRBD1 (5 bases). Trimming removed 6 bases from V and 1 base from J, with 9 bases in between. The CDR3 length is 13 residues. Germline V gives CDR1 SGHVS, CDR2 FQNEAQ.

The chain employs TRBV18 and TRBJ1-4, with 11 nucleotides matching TRBD1. Germline CDR1 and CDR2: KGHSH and LQKENI. J gave up 6 bases and V 3 bases, and 0 bases lay outside the gene matches. The CDR3 covers 14 residues. The CDR3 DNA reads TGTGCCAGCTCACCGGGACAGGGGGATGAAAAACTGTTTTTT. It translates to CASSPGQGDEKLFF.

This chain joins TRBV6-5 and TRBJ1-5, with D maybe TRBD1 (6 bases). Germline lookup yields CDR1 MNHEY and CDR2 SVGAGI. The CDR3 covers 14 residues. Trimming removed 8 bases from V and 3 bases from J, with 14 bases in between. CDR3 amino acids: CASGIDRHNQPQHF. The CDR3 nucleotides are TGTGCCAGCGGGATCGACAGGCACAATCAGCCCCAGCATTTT.

The chain uses TRBV28 and TRBJ1-2; possibly TRBD1 for D (6 bases). Germline CDR1 is MDHEN and CDR2 is SYDVKM. The CDR3 totals 14 residues. V was shortened by 6 bases and J by 4 bases, with 15 bases between the two germline ends. CDR3 coding DNA: TGTGCCAGCAGCAACAGTGGGGGCGTCTATGGCTACACCTTC. This translates into CASSNSGGVYGYTF.

This chain joins TRBV12-5 and TRBJ2-1; D uncertain. Trimming removed 2 bases at V and 6 bases at J, with 8 bases between. CDR3 length equals 13 residues. Germline loops: CDR1 LGHNT, CDR2 FRNRAP. Here the CDR3 DNA reads TGTGCTAGTGGTTTGTACAGCCTCAATGAGCAGTTCTTC. It specifies CASGLYSLNEQFF.

This clone has more than one count but fewer than ten. The V call is TRBV7-2, the J call TRBJ1-2, with TRBD1 matching 7 bases. The CDR3 consists of 15 residues. Germline V gene sequence: CDR1 SGHTA, CDR2 FQGNSA. After removal of 1 base from V and 7 bases from J, the junction contained 9 bases not matched to a gene. In DNA form, the CDR3 reads TGTGCCAGCAGCTTAGTGGCGACAGGGAGTAGTGGCTACACCTTC. It codes for CASSLVATGSSGYTF.

This chain links TRBV7-9 with TRBJ2-7, with a tentative D call TRBD2 (6 bases). The V end lost 1 base, the J end lost 1 base, and 14 bases lay between the germline ends. CDR3 length: 16 amino acids. Germline V gene lookup returns CDR1 SEHNR and CDR2 FQNEAQ (reference sequence). The CDR3 region has the DNA TGTGCCAGCAGCTTAGAGCCTAGCGACAGATCCTACGAGCAGTACTTC. It yields the protein CASSLEPSDRSYEQYF. Filled out from reference TRBV7-9 and TRBJ2-7, the complete variable domain reads DTGVSQNPRHKITKRGQNVTFRCDPISEHNRLYWYRQTLGQGPEFLTYFQNEAQLEKSRLLSDRFSAERPKGSFSTLEIQRTEQGDSAMYLCASSLEPSDRSYEQYFGPGTRLTVT.

The chain employs TRBV6-6 and TRBJ1-4, with D perhaps matching TRBD1 (6 bases). The V and J ends lost 0 bases and 10 bases respectively, with 12 bases between them. The CDR3 runs 14 residues. The germline V gene encodes CDR1 MNHNY and CDR2 SVGAGI (reference sequence). The DNA for the CDR3 is TGTGCCAGCAGTTACTCGATGGGGGCCCGAAAACTGTTTTTT. Its translation: CASSYSMGARKLFF.

This chain uses TRBV30 with TRBJ2-7, with 8 bases that match TRBD2. With V trimmed by 6 bases and J by 6 bases, 13 bases remained unmatched. CDR1 and CDR2 (germline): GTSNPN, SVGIG (reference sequence). The CDR3 loop spans 14 amino acids. CDR3 residues: CACPYTGRGAEQYF. As DNA, the CDR3 is TGTGCCTGTCCATACACTGGGCGGGGGGCCGAGCAGTACTTC.

The chain recombines TRBV7-8 with TRBJ2-7, with 13 bases lining up with TRBD2. Germline loops: CDR1 SGHVS, CDR2 FQNEAQ. The CDR3 consists of 16 residues. Unmatched junction bases numbered 12, after V lost 7 bases and J lost 6 bases. CDR3 sequence reads: CASTLNLGLAGVEQYF. CDR3 DNA sequence: TGTGCCAGCACCCTGAACCTCGGACTAGCGGGAGTCGAGCAGTACTTC.

The chain is built from TRBV11-2 and TRBJ2-1; 8 bases align to TRBD2. Germline assignment: CDR1 SGHAT and CDR2 FQNNGV. The V segment lost 4 bases and the J segment 4 bases; nucleotides outside the gene matches: 9. CDR3 length equals 16 residues. The CDR3 here is CASSYRGGSVYNEQFF. The CDR3 DNA reads as TGTGCCAGCAGCTACCGGGGGGGTAGCGTGTACAATGAGCAGTTCTTC.

This rearrangement joins TRBV6-5 to TRBJ2-1; TRBD2 aligns across 12 bases. CDR3 length: 15 residues. CDR1 MNHEY and CDR2 SVGAGI come from the germline V gene. The J segment lost 7 bases and the V segment lost 6 bases, leaving 7 bases of the junction unmatched. The CDR3 sequence: CASSLAGGGINEQFF. The DNA of the CDR3 is TGTGCCAGCAGCCTAGCGGGAGGGGGGATTAATGAGCAGTTCTTC.

This chain joins TRBV9 and TRBJ2-1, with D perhaps TRBD2 (6 bases). Germline-derived CDR1 and CDR2 are SGDLS and YYNGEE. V lost 0 bases to trimming and J lost 4 bases, with 11 bases between them. The CDR3 is made up of 15 amino acids. The CDR3, as DNA: TGTGCCAGCAGCGTAGACGGGAGAGGTTACAATGAGCAGTTCTTC. Residues: CASSVDGRGYNEQFF.

The DNA of the CDR3 is TGTGCCAGCCTCGGACAGTATGGCTACACCTTC. Translating it yields CASLGQYGYTF. V is TRBV25-1 and J is TRBJ1-2; tentatively, D is TRBD1 (6 bases). The CDR3 is made up of 11 amino acids. Trimming took off 8 bases at V and 5 bases at J, with 9 bases between the two ends. The germline gives CDR1 MGHDK, CDR2 SYGVNS.

The chain recombines TRBV6-2 or TRBV6-3 with TRBJ2-2; no clear D. This CDR3 is 13 amino acids long. V was clipped by 3 bases and J by 3 bases, with 5 bases between them. Germline lookup yields CDR1 MNHEY and CDR2 SVGEGT. For the CDR3, the DNA is TGTGCCAGCAGTTATCTTTACACCGGGGAGCTGTTTTTT. Protein: CASSYLYTGELFF.

The J gene is TRBJ2-7, the V gene TRBV6-5, with TRBD2 matching 7 bases. CDR1 is MNHEY, CDR2 SVGAGI, per germline. This CDR3 has 11 residues. The junction had 7 bases not matched to a gene; V was cut back by 11 bases and J by 6 bases. DNA of the CDR3: TGTGCCTGTGCGGGAGTAACCGAGCAGTACTTC. Translated: CACAGVTEQYF.

The table lists this clone with a few counts. The V gene is TRBV28, the J gene TRBJ1-2; 8 bases are a match to TRBD1. CDR3 length: 13 residues. The germline gives CDR1 MDHEN, CDR2 SYDVKM. The ends lost 3 bases at V and 8 bases at J; junction bases unmatched: 5. CDR3 bases: TGTGCCAGCAGTTTTCACAGGGGGGAGGGCTACACCTTC. Protein product: CASSFHRGEGYTF.

This clone has only a few counts. The rearrangement links TRBV28 to TRBJ1-5, with a tentative D call TRBD1 (5 bases). V gave up 5 bases and J gave up 7 bases, with 18 bases separating them. This CDR3 spans 15 amino acids. Germline V gives CDR1 MDHEN, CDR2 SYDVKM. Here the CDR3 reads CASSPGVGGLQPQHF. The CDR3 region has the DNA TGTGCCAGCAGTCCCGGTGTGGGGGGTCTGCAGCCCCAGCATTTT.

This clone has only a few counts. One end of the junction does not line up with germline, which may come from a read error. The identical CDR3 is also encoded by other nucleotide sequences in the sample. The chain links TRBV12-3 or TRBV12-4 to TRBJ1-5, with D possibly being TRBD1 (6 bases). The CDR3 totals 13 residues. Written as DNA, the CDR3 is TGTGCCAGCAGGGGGGCGGGCAACCAGCCCCAGCATTTT. Its protein is CASRGAGNQPQHF.

This rearrangement joins TRBV5-1 to TRBJ2-1; D remains unclear. The CDR3 is made up of 14 amino acids. Per germline, CDR1 SGHRS and CDR2 YFSETQ. Trimming removed 0 bases at V and 7 bases at J, with 11 bases between. CDR3 region: CASSLESSMNEQFF. Here the CDR3 DNA reads TGCGCCAGCAGCTTGGAGTCTAGTATGAATGAGCAGTTCTTC.

The chain employs TRBV18 and TRBJ1-5; TRBD1 matches 10 bases. J gave up 0 bases and V 5 bases, and 7 bases lay outside the gene matches. Germline V gives CDR1 KGHSH, CDR2 LQKENI. The length of the CDR3 is 17 residues. CDR3 bases: TGTGCCAGCTCAAAAGGACAGGGGGAGTTTAGCAATCAGCCCCAGCATTTT. Amino acid sequence: CASSKGQGEFSNQPQHF.